This T cell receptor beta chain was recorded in a study of T cell repertoires in cytomegalovirus infection. Broader study findings: Frequencies of public TCR beta families were cumulated, and this identified carriers of CMV plus the relevant HLA. Within the response measured ex vivo, HLA-C-restricted CMV-specific TCR beta clonotypes were dominant.

TCRdb re-called the reads through MiXCR, storing one row per CDR3 protein. The data show 350,000 to 550,000 distinct CDR3 sequences, around 32% seen once. V was pared by 7 bases and J by 8 bases, with 20 bases between. The CDR3 totals 14 residues. The V gene's germline CDR1 is WSHSY and CDR2 SAAADI. A word on this clonotype: Its target is unknown.

The chain uses TRBV10-2 and TRBJ1-2, with unresolved D. The receptor was isolated from a human donor in good health (CMV status not recorded). Some clones in this sample may be carry-over from other donors' samples. Sequenced input: PBMCs. CDR3 loop: CASTPLRDFYGYTF. The CDR3 DNA reads as TGCGCCAGCACCCCCCTGCGAGACTTCTACGGCTACACCTTC.